This T cell receptor (beta chain) was captured by sequencing in a study of blood T cells in healthy people across ages. This clonotype was picked up a small number of times. Its antigen remains unidentified. With 5 bases clipped from V and 3 bases from J, the junction kept 7 bases outside the gene matches. Germline values: CDR1 DFQATT, CDR2 SNEGSKA (reference sequence). CDR3 length: 14 amino acids. A second PCR, run for 7 to 11 cycles, used a sample-barcoded 5' primer plus a J-beta primer mix. Using its own MiXCR run on the 5' RACE reads, TCRdb lists one record per CDR3 protein. The sample records about 1.1 million distinct CDR3 sequences, roughly two fifths being singletons. Overall study findings and caveats: Across the age range, TCR beta diversity per million T cells fell in a roughly linear way.

The sequenced sample was blood. This receptor was identified in a man between 18 and 35 years old in good health. V is TRBV20-1 and J is TRBJ1-2, with TRBD1 matching 9 bases. Here the CDR3 reads CSAASTGGDYGYTF. DNA for the CDR3: TGCAGTGCTGCTTCCACAGGGGGCGACTATGGCTACACCTTC.